This TCR beta chain appears in the sequencing data of a study of cytomegalovirus exposure and HLA in healthy donors. 13 Jbeta primers and 60 Vbeta primers were used for the PCR. Only in-frame clones appear in the TCRdb table, and some are missing; sequencing was by immunoSEQ multiplex PCR. The profile shows 100,000 or so clones, 76% of them singletons. Study-wide results and limits: Upon later analysis, HLA-associated TCR beta chains proved more clonally expanded than other, equally common chains. Segments of the TCR beta V type were, in most cases, productive about 90% or about 30% of the time in an earlier analysis.

This clone has only a few counts. The target antigen is unknown. The V and J ends lost 0 bases and 4 bases respectively, with 18 bases between them. The germline V gene encodes CDR1 MNHNS and CDR2 SASEGT. This CDR3 contains 17 residues. The V gene is TRBV6-1, the J gene TRBJ2-5; D uncertain. The material sequenced was PBMCs. The clonotype was recovered from a man aged 40-49 years in good health and CMV-seronegative. CDR3 protein: CASSEAHSRYHGETQYF. CDR3 nucleotide sequence: TGTGCCAGCAGTGAAGCTCATTCTAGGTATCACGGAGAGACCCAGTACTTC.